This section outlines one T cell receptor beta chain sequence together with its context. The antigen it binds to is not known. The sample holds no much larger clone one base away, and base qualities are not on file. These data come from a study of PD-L1 blockade in urothelial cancer (dated by TCRdb to the late 2010s). Background on the whole study: Therapy was started around 2014 for all patients, and atezolizumab 1,200 mg was administered intravenously every 3 weeks. About 85% of the roughly 30 patients were males with bladder-origin urothelial cancer, and 18 of 29 reported a prior smoking history. Pretreatment blood TCR-seq was available for about 28 patients, at least one posttreatment blood collection was obtained for 25 or so patients, and tumor TCR-seq was available for 25 or so patients. Blood samples were analyzed at two time points: 3 weeks after treatment start (second dose) and 6 weeks after treatment start. Progression-free survival longer than 6 months counted as durable clinical benefit, and TCR features were additionally tested against both progression-free and overall survival. The study, an exploratory multi-omic analysis, examined somatic, immune and clinical correlates of response to PD-L1 blockade with atezolizumab in urothelial cancer. Patients had an ECOG performance status of 0 or 1 and had received between 0 and 3 prior chemotherapy regimens. In the same patients, whole exome sequencing and RNA sequencing of pretreatment tumors were performed in addition to TCR sequencing. About 10 patients achieved durable clinical benefit and some 21 did not. A median of about 150,000 T cells and fewer than 85,000 unique TCRs was obtained from blood samples, and a median clonality of about 0.08 was observed. TCR sequencing covered pretreatment tumor samples and matched, serially collected peripheral blood taken before and after atezolizumab treatment. The paper as a whole reports these results and caveats: Among patients with durable benefit, tumor-associated TCR clones showed greater expansion in peripheral blood 3 weeks after treatment started (n ≈ 20, p = 0.022). A pretreatment peripheral blood TCR clonality below the median was linked to improved progression-free and overall survival. Small sample size (n ≈ 28) and many exploratory analyses mean the results are intended to be hypothesis-generating.

Based on the germline V gene, the CDR1 and CDR2 sequences are MNHNS and SASEGT. The CDR3 numbers 12 residues from cysteine through phenylalanine. CDR3 DNA only is kept here, 36 bases in frame from base 1. V is cut by 2 bases and J by 9 bases, and the space between the germline ends is 10 bases. Interpreted using the paper, the time point label stands for: pretreatment peripheral blood. The cohort included some 30 patients with locally advanced or metastatic urothelial carcinoma who were treated at Memorial Sloan Kettering on a trial protocol. Peripheral blood mononuclear cells were collected from each patient pretreatment and during treatment, giving between 1 and 8 total time points per patient. The Qiagen DNeasy Blood extraction kit was used to purify genomic DNA from total PBMCs and tumor samples. Collected pretreatment and during treatment, PBMCs were isolated and stored as previously described.

To estimate absolute template abundance from read counts, synthetic TCR analog templates were spiked into each PCR. The immunoSEQ assay used bias-controlled V and J gene primers to amplify TCRbeta CDR3 regions from genomic DNA. Sequencing of rearranged TCRbeta segments was performed at approximately 20X coverage. As for the original processing: Sequencing errors were corrected by clustering and CDR3s were annotated against IMGT to assign V, D and J genes. Out-of-frame and stop-codon sequences were excluded, and only productive TCRbeta rearrangements were used in downstream analyses. To compute clonality, Shannon entropy was normalized by the log of the number of unique productive sequences and then subtracted from one. Clones differing between time points or between blood and tumor were identified by Fisher's exact test with Benjamini-Hochberg correction at adjusted p below 0.01. As stored in TCRdb, this immuneACCESS dataset retains in-frame rearrangements with V and J assigned. A fraction of the clones does not appear; measured against another copy, unresolved V genes explain less than half of the discrepancy, and the remainder lacks a known reason. V and J calls and clone size are given by that table; D and trimming were obtained from the DNA. The sample table records some 71,000 clones; around 86% of these occur just once. More than 13% of the sample is in the top ten clones.

The chain couples TRBV6-1 to TRBJ2-5; the D gene is possibly TRBD1, with 6 bases matching. This receptor was taken from a man aged 60-69 years with urothelial cancer. This specimen was PBMCs, taken around atezolizumab (anti-PD-L1) treatment. In nucleotides, the sequence is TGTGCCAGCAGTGAAACAGGGTCATCCCAGTACTTC. It codes for CASSETGSSQYF.